This T cell receptor (beta chain) stems from a study of regulatory T cells in long-lasting Graves disease. Regarding the study as a whole: Study of thyroid tissue was not done, with only peripheral blood studied. Persistent-disease Graves' patients showed less TCR diversity than new cases.

The time point is: newly diagnosed GD, antithyroid drugs for less than 3 months. PBMC-derived RNA was used for the TCR library. Libraries of TCR beta came from iRepertoire HTBI primers plus Arm-PCR of CDR3 regions. In the authors' workflow: Throughout the samples, researchers identified some 62 TRBV and 14 TRBJ segments. Via MiXCR, TCRdb re-called the multiplex PCR reads, giving one row per CDR3 protein. TCRdb's processing, not the study's, gives the V and J calls here. The sample lists around 400,000 distinct CDR3 sequences, about 11% seen once, with 15% to 20% in the top ten. Germline assignment: CDR1 MNHEY and CDR2 SMNVEV (reference sequence). The CDR3 length is 15 residues. V trimming: 3 bases; J trimming: 1 base; junction bases outside the gene matches: 2. This clonotype came up many times. Its antigen is not identified. Separately, the same data were catalogued under a study of T cells in Graves' hyperthyroidism and ophthalmopathy. From that second work: The primer set for the first-round RT-PCR of the TCR CDR3 was HTBI.

The TCR was taken from a woman between 18 and 30 years old with Graves disease. The chain has TRBV27 and TRBJ2-3; 9 bases are a match to TRBD2. Sequences were derived from peripheral blood mononuclear cells (PBMCs), sampled at new diagnosis, from a patient treated with antithyroid drugs. In DNA form, the CDR3 reads TGTGCCAGCAGTTTTCGACTAGCGGGCACAGATACGCAGTATTTT. Its protein product is CASSFRLAGTDTQYF.